The clone carrying this TCR beta chain has just a few counts. The antigen remains undetermined. The sample comes from a study of vaccination and CD4 T cells after COVID-19. Looking at the study overall: Drawing of post-COVID samples took place a median 101 days after diagnosis (range 35 to 161). Overlapping spike peptides of SARS-CoV-2, HCoV-NL63, HCoV-OC43 and HCoV-229E were used, and cells were stimulated with them.

Trimming left V 6 bases short and J 6 bases short, with 20 bases between. Germline-derived CDR1 and CDR2 are SQVTM and ANQGSEA. This CDR3 region has 15 residues. Treatment: roughly ten-day PBMC culture with coronavirus spike peptide pools or control peptides (ViraFEST assay). Antigen-specific T cell expansion with peptide pools preceded TCR sequencing in the ViraFEST approach. A half-volume replacement of the medium with fresh IL-2 medium was performed on days 3 and 7. The Oncomine TCR Beta short-read assay was what sequenced the DNA obtained from cultured CD4+ T cells. One entry per CDR3 protein, called by TCRdb with MiXCR from the PCR reads. This table holds roughly 8,700 distinct CDR3 sequences, roughly 23% found once.

The origin of this receptor is a human donor with COVID-19. What was sequenced was cultured CD4+ T cells from blood. This rearrangement joins TRBV29-1 to TRBJ2-2; perhaps TRBD2 as D (5 bases). As DNA, the CDR3 is TGCAGCGTCCTAGTTGGGAGATCAGCGGCCGGGGAGCTGTTTTTT. Translation gives CSVLVGRSAAGELFF.